This is a list of T cell receptor beta chains from one sample in a study of T cells in Graves' hyperthyroidism and ophthalmopathy. Using its own MiXCR run on the multiplex PCR reads, TCRdb lists one record per CDR3 protein. The sample gives 550,000 to 700,000 distinct CDR3 sequences, around 45% of which show up once; 19% is in the top ten. Sequencing was done on a sample of peripheral blood or thyroid tissue (not recorded which). The receptors derive from an adult woman with Graves' disease, either hyperthyroidism or ophthalmopathy (not recorded which). The CDR3 runs from the conserved cysteine through the conserved F or W. A D gene is named only where the DNA matches it firmly. Size is omitted from some rows. Given values are once, few, many or a class for expanded clones.

clone size: -; D gene: TRBD1; CDR3 length: 15; J gene: TRBJ1-5; V gene: TRBV3-1; CDR3 protein: CAGSLGTGGDQPQHF; CDR3 DNA: TGTGCCGGCAGCCTCGGGACAGGGGGGGATCAGCCCCAGCATTTT
clone size: few; D gene: TRBD1; CDR3 length: 13; J gene: TRBJ2-5; V gene: TRBV29-1; CDR3 protein: CSVAGTGWETQYF; CDR3 DNA: TGCAGCGTTGCGGGGACAGGGTGGGAGACCCAGTACTTC
clone size: many; D gene: -; CDR3 length: 15; J gene: TRBJ2-7; V gene: TRBV7-8; CDR3 protein: CASSLRRDKTYEQYF; CDR3 DNA: TGTGCCAGCAGCTTAAGGAGGGACAAGACCTACGAGCAGTACTTC
clone size: -; D gene: -; CDR3 length: 13; J gene: TRBJ2-5; V gene: TRBV28; CDR3 protein: CASRLGYQETQYF; CDR3 DNA: TGTGCCAGCAGATTAGGGTACCAAGAGACCCAGTACTTC
clone size: -; D gene: -; CDR3 length: 12; J gene: TRBJ2-2; V gene: TRBV20-1; CDR3 protein: CSAYPNTGELFF; CDR3 DNA: TGCAGTGCTTACCCGAACACCGGGGAGCTGTTTTTT
clone size: few; D gene: TRBD1; CDR3 length: 13; J gene: TRBJ2-7; V gene: TRBV19; CDR3 protein: CASTRGQGYEQYF; CDR3 DNA: TGTGCCAGTACGCGAGGACAGGGCTACGAGCAGTACTTC
clone size: many; D gene: TRBD1; CDR3 length: 14; J gene: TRBJ2-7; V gene: TRBV11-2; CDR3 protein: CASSDWTGPAEQYF; CDR3 DNA: TGTGCCAGCAGCGATTGGACAGGGCCTGCCGAGCAGTACTTC
clone size: many; D gene: -; CDR3 length: 15; J gene: TRBJ2-7; V gene: TRBV14; CDR3 protein: CASSQDRAASYEQYF; CDR3 DNA: TGTGCCAGCAGCCAAGATCGTGCGGCGTCCTACGAGCAGTACTTC
clone size: many; D gene: -; CDR3 length: 14; J gene: TRBJ2-3; V gene: TRBV12-3/TRBV12-4; CDR3 protein: CASSLAAGEDTQYF; CDR3 DNA: TGTGCCAGCAGTTTAGCGGCAGGGGAGGATACGCAGTATTTT
clone size: many; D gene: -; CDR3 length: 16; J gene: TRBJ1-3; V gene: TRBV7-2; CDR3 protein: CASSIQGVATGNTIYF; CDR3 DNA: TGTGCCAGCAGCATTCAAGGGGTAGCTACCGGAAACACCATATATTTT
clone size: -; D gene: -; CDR3 length: 14; J gene: TRBJ2-2; V gene: TRBV20-1; CDR3 protein: CSTPLPGVTGELFF; CDR3 DNA: TGCAGTACTCCTCTCCCAGGAGTGACCGGGGAGCTGTTTTTT
clone size: -; D gene: TRBD1; CDR3 length: 13; J gene: TRBJ2-7; V gene: TRBV7-3; CDR3 protein: CASSPQGNYEQYF; CDR3 DNA: TGTGCCAGCTCACCACAGGGGAACTACGAGCAGTACTTC
clone size: many; D gene: -; CDR3 length: 14; J gene: TRBJ2-5; V gene: TRBV9; CDR3 protein: CASSGDPDEETQYF; CDR3 DNA: TGTGCCAGCAGCGGGGACCCGGATGAGGAGACCCAGTACTTC
clone size: -; D gene: TRBD1; CDR3 length: 13; J gene: TRBJ1-5; V gene: TRBV6-1; CDR3 protein: CASTGQENQPQHF; CDR3 DNA: TGTGCCAGCACCGGACAGGAGAATCAGCCCCAGCATTTT
clone size: once; D gene: -; CDR3 length: 17; J gene: TRBJ1-2; V gene: TRBV5-1; CDR3 protein: CASSFTFDWTANYGYTF; CDR3 DNA: TGCGCCAGCAGCTTCACGTTCGACTGGACGGCTAACTATGGCTACACCTTC
clone size: -; D gene: -; CDR3 length: 14; J gene: TRBJ1-1; V gene: TRBV6-1; CDR3 protein: CAGSLTGEVTEAFF; CDR3 DNA: TGTGCCGGCAGTCTGACGGGGGAAGTGACTGAAGCTTTCTTT
clone size: -; D gene: -; CDR3 length: 12; J gene: TRBJ1-1; V gene: TRBV29-1; CDR3 protein: CSVEDRIAETFF; CDR3 DNA: TGCAGCGTTGAAGATCGGATTGCCGAAACTTTCTTT
clone size: few; D gene: -; CDR3 length: 12; J gene: TRBJ2-6; V gene: TRBV19; CDR3 protein: CASTEGANVLTF; CDR3 DNA: TGTGCCAGTACCGAAGGGGCCAACGTCCTGACTTTC
clone size: many; D gene: -; CDR3 length: 14; J gene: TRBJ2-2; V gene: TRBV19; CDR3 protein: CASSIWYSGGELFF; CDR3 DNA: TGTGCCAGTAGTATTTGGTATAGCGGCGGGGAGCTGTTTTTT
clone size: -; D gene: TRBD2; CDR3 length: 18; J gene: TRBJ2-5; V gene: TRBV7-9; CDR3 protein: CASSQGAAGLARGETQYF; CDR3 DNA: TGCGCCAGCAGCCAAGGAGCGGCGGGACTAGCGAGAGGAGAGACCCAGTACTTC
clone size: -; D gene: TRBD1; CDR3 length: 15; J gene: TRBJ1-1; V gene: TRBV2; CDR3 protein: CASLNAGTGGTEAFF; CDR3 DNA: TGTGCCAGCCTTAACGCGGGGACAGGGGGCACTGAAGCTTTCTTT
clone size: -; D gene: -; CDR3 length: 13; J gene: TRBJ2-5; V gene: TRBV24-1; CDR3 protein: CATEGQPQETQYF; CDR3 DNA: TGTGCCACCGAAGGACAGCCTCAAGAGACCCAGTACTTC
clone size: few; D gene: -; CDR3 length: 14; J gene: TRBJ1-1; V gene: TRBV10-3; CDR3 protein: CAISELDRRTEAFF; CDR3 DNA: TGTGCCATCAGTGAGCTAGACAGGCGAACTGAAGCTTTCTTT
clone size: many; D gene: -; CDR3 length: 12; J gene: TRBJ1-2; V gene: TRBV25-1; CDR3 protein: CASSPQGYGYTF; CDR3 DNA: TGTGCCAGCAGTCCCCAGGGATATGGCTACACCTTC
clone size: few; D gene: -; CDR3 length: 14; J gene: TRBJ1-2; V gene: TRBV24-1; CDR3 protein: CATSDTGRLLDYTF; CDR3 DNA: TGTGCCACCAGTGATACGGGTAGGCTCTTGGACTACACCTTC
clone size: many; D gene: -; CDR3 length: 15; J gene: TRBJ1-1; V gene: TRBV5-4; CDR3 protein: CASSPRRETNTEAFF; CDR3 DNA: TGTGCCAGCAGCCCCAGAAGGGAAACGAACACTGAAGCTTTCTTT
clone size: -; D gene: -; CDR3 length: 14; J gene: TRBJ2-5; V gene: TRBV7-8; CDR3 protein: CASSLGGAPETQYF; CDR3 DNA: TGTGCCAGCAGCCTAGGGGGAGCGCCCGAGACCCAGTACTTC
clone size: many; D gene: TRBD2; CDR3 length: 17; J gene: TRBJ2-5; V gene: TRBV7-9; CDR3 protein: CASSLEIWRERGETQYF; CDR3 DNA: TGTGCCAGCAGCTTAGAAATTTGGCGGGAGCGGGGAGAGACCCAGTACTTC
clone size: -; D gene: -; CDR3 length: 16; J gene: TRBJ1-6; V gene: TRBV5-1; CDR3 protein: CASSPTSGGRNSPLHF; CDR3 DNA: TGCGCCAGCAGTCCGACGAGCGGGGGGCGTAATTCACCCCTCCACTTT
clone size: many; D gene: -; CDR3 length: 15; J gene: TRBJ2-5; V gene: TRBV6-5; CDR3 protein: CASSPLVDRAQTQYF; CDR3 DNA: TGTGCCAGCAGTCCGCTGGTCGATCGGGCCCAGACCCAGTACTTC
clone size: -; D gene: -; CDR3 length: 13; J gene: TRBJ2-5; V gene: TRBV30; CDR3 protein: CAWSPRAGETQYF; CDR3 DNA: TGTGCCTGGAGTCCCAGGGCGGGGGAGACCCAGTACTTC
clone size: many; D gene: TRBD2; CDR3 length: 15; J gene: TRBJ2-7; V gene: TRBV12-3/TRBV12-4; CDR3 protein: CASSPSGTPSYEQYF; CDR3 DNA: TGTGCCAGCAGCCCGAGCGGGACGCCCTCCTACGAGCAGTACTTC
clone size: many; D gene: -; CDR3 length: 13; J gene: TRBJ1-5; V gene: TRBV19; CDR3 protein: CASSIAGDQPQHF; CDR3 DNA: TGTGCCAGTAGTATAGCGGGAGATCAGCCCCAGCATTTT
clone size: -; D gene: -; CDR3 length: 11; J gene: TRBJ2-5; V gene: TRBV12-3/TRBV12-4; CDR3 protein: CASSPAETQYF; CDR3 DNA: TGTGCCAGCAGTCCGGCAGAGACCCAGTACTTC
clone size: -; D gene: -; CDR3 length: 13; J gene: TRBJ2-7; V gene: TRBV10-1; CDR3 protein: CASSERAGYEQYF; CDR3 DNA: TGCGCCAGCAGTGAGAGAGCGGGCTACGAGCAGTACTTC
clone size: few; D gene: -; CDR3 length: 19; J gene: TRBJ1-4; V gene: TRBV2; CDR3 protein: CASSRTADSFRATNEKLFF; CDR3 DNA: TGTGCCAGCAGCCGGACAGCCGATAGTTTCAGAGCAACTAATGAAAAACTGTTTTTT
clone size: many; D gene: TRBD1; CDR3 length: 19; J gene: TRBJ2-6; V gene: TRBV19; CDR3 protein: CASSILMTGGVSGANVLTF; CDR3 DNA: TGTGCCAGTAGTATATTAATGACAGGGGGCGTCAGTGGGGCCAACGTCCTGACTTTC
clone size: -; D gene: -; CDR3 length: 13; J gene: TRBJ1-1; V gene: TRBV29-1; CDR3 protein: CSVKQGGDTEAFF; CDR3 DNA: TGCAGCGTGAAGCAGGGTGGGGACACTGAAGCTTTCTTT
clone size: many; D gene: -; CDR3 length: 15; J gene: TRBJ2-7; V gene: TRBV4-2; CDR3 protein: CASSQGVSGSGEQYF; CDR3 DNA: TGTGCCAGCAGCCAAGGGGTTAGTGGGAGTGGCGAGCAGTACTTC
clone size: many; D gene: -; CDR3 length: 19; J gene: TRBJ1-4; V gene: TRBV5-1; CDR3 protein: CASSLMGDPFGSGSEKLFF; CDR3 DNA: TGCGCCAGCAGCTTAATGGGGGACCCGTTCGGTAGCGGGAGTGAAAAACTGTTTTTT
clone size: many; D gene: -; CDR3 length: 15; J gene: TRBJ2-5; V gene: TRBV4-1; CDR3 protein: CASSLGPTLTETQYF; CDR3 DNA: TGCGCCAGCAGCTTAGGACCAACTTTGACCGAGACCCAGTACTTC
clone size: -; D gene: -; CDR3 length: 16; J gene: TRBJ2-5; V gene: TRBV20-1; CDR3 protein: CSARDEGRVGGETQYF; CDR3 DNA: TGCAGTGCTAGAGATGAGGGCAGGGTCGGGGGAGAGACCCAGTACTTC
clone size: many; D gene: -; CDR3 length: 14; J gene: TRBJ2-5; V gene: TRBV19; CDR3 protein: CASSIRPQSETQYF; CDR3 DNA: TGTGCCAGTAGTATCCGACCTCAATCCGAGACCCAGTACTTC
clone size: -; D gene: -; CDR3 length: 14; J gene: TRBJ2-7; V gene: TRBV7-9; CDR3 protein: CASTTRQGPYEQYF; CDR3 DNA: TGTGCCAGCACCACCCGCCAGGGTCCCTACGAGCAGTACTTC